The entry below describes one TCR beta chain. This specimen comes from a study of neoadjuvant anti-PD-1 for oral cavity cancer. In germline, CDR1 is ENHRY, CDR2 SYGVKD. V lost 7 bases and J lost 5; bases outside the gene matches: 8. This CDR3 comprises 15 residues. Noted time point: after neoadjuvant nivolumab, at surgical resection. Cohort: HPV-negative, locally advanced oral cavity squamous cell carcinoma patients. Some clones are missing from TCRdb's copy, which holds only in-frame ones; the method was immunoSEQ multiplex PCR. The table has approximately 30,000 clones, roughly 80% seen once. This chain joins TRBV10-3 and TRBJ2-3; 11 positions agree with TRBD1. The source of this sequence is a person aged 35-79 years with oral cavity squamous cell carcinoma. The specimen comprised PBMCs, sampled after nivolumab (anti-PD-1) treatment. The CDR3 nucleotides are TGTGCCATCAACCAGGACAGGGGGCAAGGAGATACGCAGTATTTT. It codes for CAINQDRGQGDTQYF.